Detailed here is one TCR beta chain. The record originates from a study of blood T cell repertoires in COVID-19. Across the study: Acute and convalescent COVID-19 specimens originated in the United States, Italy and Spain. PBMCs, B-cell-depleted T cells, or T cells were the source of the cDNA or gDNA that made up the material.

Profiled with immunoSEQ multiplex PCR; TCRdb holds only in-frame clones, not every one. Of 250,000 to 300,000 clones in the sample, about nine tenths were seen once. The sequenced material came from peripheral blood. This TCR was recovered from a woman in her 30s with COVID-19, enrolled during active disease.

CDR3 sequence reads: CAWSGQGAARSTEAFF. CDR3 sequence (DNA): TGTGCCTGGAGTGGACAGGGGGCGGCCCGATCCACTGAAGCTTTCTTT. The genes are TRBV30 and TRBJ1-1, with 10 bases aligning to TRBD1. Germline CDR1 reads GTSNPN; CDR2 reads SVGIG (reference sequence). This CDR3 has 16 residues. Trimming removed 1 base from V and 4 bases from J; junction bases left unmatched: 9.